This T cell receptor beta chain comes out of a study of shared clonotypes between healthy human individuals. CDR3 length: 15 residues. CDR1 and CDR2 (germline): SEHNR, FQNEAQ (reference sequence). V was clipped by 5 bases and J by 6 bases; unmatched bases: 12. Cells designated naive CD8 were CD45RO-negative and were positively selected for CCR7, with terminally differentiated effector memory CD45RA+ cells excluded. Notes on this clone: The antigen remains unidentified.

Repertoires were generated with immunoSEQ multiplex PCR, while TCRdb's copy carries only in-frame clones and drops some. The sample shows millions of clones, roughly 91% of them seen only once. Study observations and caveats: Sampling covered nothing but blood. Tissue TCR repertoires likely differ from those found in blood. Clonotypes shared by all four donors outscored non-shared clonotypes in generation probability. Clonotypes that were shared across a few donors made up roughly 5% of naive CD4 clonotypes. Donor clonotype sharing was expected to depend on sequencing depth.

Sequenced material: naive CD8+ T cells from PBMCs. This chain joins TRBV7-9 and TRBJ2-7; 8 bases are a match to TRBD2. The source is a man between 18 and 35 years old in good health. Some clones in this sample may be carry-over from other donors' samples. This CDR3 reads CASSPSSGLPIEQYF. The DNA of the CDR3 is TGTGCCAGCAGCCCCTCTAGCGGGCTCCCAATCGAGCAGTACTTC.